The clone carrying this TCR beta chain was counted once. The antigen remains undetermined. The sample comes from a study of cytomegalovirus exposure and HLA in healthy donors. Study observations and caveats: Reportedly, cytomegalovirus status was diagnosed with high sensitivity and specificity.

This PCR relied on a set of 60 Vbeta primers and 13 Jbeta primers. TCRdb keeps only in-frame clones here, not all; method: immunoSEQ multiplex PCR. The sample lists about 130,000 clones; approximately 81% were seen once. The sequencing input was PBMCs. This sequence was found in a man between 18 and 35 years old in good health and CMV-seropositive.

The CDR3 DNA reads as TGTGCCTCATACAGGGGGCGCGAGGCTAACTATGGCTACACCTTC. As protein: CASYRGREANYGYTF. This chain links TRBV30 with TRBJ1-2; 9 bases align to TRBD1. V dropped 7 bases and J dropped 0; count of bases not matched to a gene: 9. Germline values: CDR1 GTSNPN, CDR2 SVGIG (reference sequence). This CDR3 is 15 amino acids long.